This T cell receptor beta chain was recorded in a study of CD4 T cells in relation to SARS-CoV-2 and coronaviruses. Study background: TCR beta CDR3s were sequenced after roughly 10-day antigen culture of PBMCs. No peptide or an HIV-1 Nef peptide pool served as negative control.

The ends were cut back, 0 bases at V and 6 bases at J, with 15 bases in the middle. The CDR3 has 16 amino acids. From germline, CDR1 is MNHNS and CDR2 SASEGT. Here immunoSEQ multiplex PCR was the method, and the copy in TCRdb shows in-frame clones only, minus some. Among more than 15,000 clones, about 77% were seen once, and the ten largest hold about 19%. CD4+ T cells from unexposed donors were obtained before the COVID-19 pandemic (2011-2018). The cells were cultured for roughly 11 days before CD4+ T cells were isolated. The study, taken as a whole, reports: Monoreactive clones expanded significantly more to SARS-CoV-2 than crossreactive clones did. The cross-reactivity analysis covered only spike protein, not other viral proteins.

This clone was counted a few times. Its target is not known. The receptor was derived from a human donor in good health. This rearrangement joins TRBV6-1 to TRBJ1-5; the D gene is possibly TRBD1 (5 bases). Sequenced sample: CD4+ T cells from PBMCs, cultured in vitro. CDR3 DNA sequence: TGTGCCAGCAGTGAAGCAATTGGGCAGGGTGGTCAGCCCCAGCATTTT. Protein product: CASSEAIGQGGQPQHF.